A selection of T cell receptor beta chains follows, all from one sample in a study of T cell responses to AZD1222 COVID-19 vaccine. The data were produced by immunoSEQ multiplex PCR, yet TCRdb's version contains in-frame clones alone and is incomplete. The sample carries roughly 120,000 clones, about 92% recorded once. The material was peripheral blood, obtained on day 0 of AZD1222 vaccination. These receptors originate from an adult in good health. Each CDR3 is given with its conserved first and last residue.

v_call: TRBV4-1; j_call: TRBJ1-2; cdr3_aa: CASSQLNGYTF
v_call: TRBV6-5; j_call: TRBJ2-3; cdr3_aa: CASRRQGTDTQYF
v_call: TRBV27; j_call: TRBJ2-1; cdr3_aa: CASSSGQGRVGEQFF
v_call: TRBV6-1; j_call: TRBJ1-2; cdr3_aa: CASSEPAGPNPLYGYTF
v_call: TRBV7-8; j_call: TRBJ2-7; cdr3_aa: CASSLSGRIDEQYF
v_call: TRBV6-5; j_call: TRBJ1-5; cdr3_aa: CASRLQGSNQPQHF
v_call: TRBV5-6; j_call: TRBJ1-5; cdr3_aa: CASSEKSNQPQHF
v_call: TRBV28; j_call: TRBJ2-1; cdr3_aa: CASTQREGYNEQFF
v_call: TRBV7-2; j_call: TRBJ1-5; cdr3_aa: CASSYRGRSEPQHF
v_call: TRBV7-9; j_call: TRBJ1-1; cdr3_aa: CASSSPDKGNTEAFF
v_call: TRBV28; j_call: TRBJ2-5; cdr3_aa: CASIGQETQYF
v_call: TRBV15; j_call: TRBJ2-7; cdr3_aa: CATSREPLAVYEQYF
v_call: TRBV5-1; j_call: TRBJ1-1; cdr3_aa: CASSSSWDGGRNTEAFF
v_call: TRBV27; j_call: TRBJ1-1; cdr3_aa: CASSPLLAAISEAFF
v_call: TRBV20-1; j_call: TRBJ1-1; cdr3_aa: CSAFISLTAFF
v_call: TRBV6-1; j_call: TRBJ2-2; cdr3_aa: CASSDSSDLNTGELFF
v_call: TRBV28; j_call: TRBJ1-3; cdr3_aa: CASRVSGNTIYF
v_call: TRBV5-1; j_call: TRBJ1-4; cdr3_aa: CASSLAPLTNEKLFF
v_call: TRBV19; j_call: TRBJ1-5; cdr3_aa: CASSIVGVGQPQHF
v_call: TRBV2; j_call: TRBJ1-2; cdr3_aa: CASSYGTGGGNYGYTF
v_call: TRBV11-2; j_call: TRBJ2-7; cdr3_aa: CASSLVFSGQYF
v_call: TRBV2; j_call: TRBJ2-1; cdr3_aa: CASSEALGLAGSYNEQFF
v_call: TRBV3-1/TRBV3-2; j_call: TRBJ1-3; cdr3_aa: CASSLQGSGNTIYF
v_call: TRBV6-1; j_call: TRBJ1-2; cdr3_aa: CASSDETSGGDYGYTF
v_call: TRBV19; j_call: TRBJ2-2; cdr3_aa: CASRRGRDSYANTGELFF
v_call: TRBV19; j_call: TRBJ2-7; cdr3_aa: CASQRGGTSAPYKQYF
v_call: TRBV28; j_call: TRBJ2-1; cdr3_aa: CASSSEREWFYNEQFF
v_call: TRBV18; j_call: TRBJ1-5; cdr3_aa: CASSPSKAQPQHF
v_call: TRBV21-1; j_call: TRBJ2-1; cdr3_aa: CASTKSGTSGSSSYNEQFF
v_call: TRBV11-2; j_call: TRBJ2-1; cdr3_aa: CASSGVGGRSYNEQFF
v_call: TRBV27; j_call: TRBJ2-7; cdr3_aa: CASSSPGLGYEQYF